The next 21 T cell receptor beta chains were all read from a single sample in a study of cytomegalovirus exposure and HLA in healthy donors. In the PCR, 60 Vbeta and 13 Jbeta primers were used. Sequenced by immunoSEQ multiplex PCR; TCRdb stores in-frame clones only, minus some. The table records under 250,000 clones, approximately 87% of them present only once. The sequencing input was PBMCs. These TCRs come from a human donor in good health.

J is TRBJ2-7 and V is TRBV11-2; 7 nucleotides agree with TRBD2. This CDR3 contains 13 residues. V shed 8 bases and J 1 base; nucleotides not matched to a gene: 5. CDR1 SGHAT and CDR2 FQNNGV come from the germline V gene. The CDR3 here is CASYGTNSYEQYF. The CDR3 coding sequence is TGTGCCAGCTACGGGACTAATTCCTACGAGCAGTACTTC.

This chain links TRBV6-1 with TRBJ2-3; 8 bases map to TRBD2. The CDR3 loop spans 15 amino acids. Per the germline V gene, CDR1 is MNHNS and CDR2 is SASEGT. V was pared by 10 bases and J by 1 base, with 10 bases of the junction left unmatched. Here the CDR3 DNA reads TGTGCCATCGAAAAGCGGGAGCATGGCACAGATACGCAGTATTTT. Translation gives CAIEKREHGTDTQYF.

The CDR3 DNA reads TGCAGCGTGACAGGGGGCGCCTACAATGAGCAGTTCTTC. It translates to CSVTGGAYNEQFF. This rearrangement joins TRBV29-1 to TRBJ2-1; 10 bases map to TRBD1. The CDR3 runs to 13 residues. V shed 6 bases and J 2 bases; nucleotides not matched to a gene: 1. Germline CDR1 reads SQVTM; CDR2 reads ANQGSEA.

Worth noting for this clone: Distinct nucleotide sequences in the sample also encode this CDR3. The rearrangement links TRBV25-1 to TRBJ1-2, with D possibly matching TRBD1 (6 bases). In germline, CDR1 is MGHDK, CDR2 SYGVNS. Trimming took 2 bases from V and 5 from J, leaving 6 bases between them. CDR3 size: 12 residues. In nucleotides, the CDR3 is TGTGCCAGCAGTGAAACAGGGTATGGCTACACCTTC. Residues: CASSETGYGYTF.

The chain joins TRBV19 to TRBJ2-5; 8 positions agree with TRBD1. J lost 2 bases, V lost 5 bases, and 7 bases had no gene match. CDR1 is LNHDA and CDR2 is SQIVND in the germline V gene (reference sequence). CDR3 length: 15 residues. The CDR3 region is CASSHNRDRQETQYF. In DNA, the CDR3 is TGTGCCAGTAGTCACAACCGGGACAGGCAAGAGACCCAGTACTTC.

The rearrangement joins TRBV5-1 to TRBJ2-5, with 9 bases that match TRBD1. V gave up 5 bases and J gave up 3 bases; unmatched junction bases: 5. This CDR3 contains 14 residues. CDR1 is SGHRS and CDR2 is YFSETQ in the germline V gene. The CDR3 sequence: CASRTGGWEETQYF. The CDR3 region has the DNA TGCGCCAGCAGAACAGGGGGCTGGGAAGAGACCCAGTACTTC.

The chain is built from TRBV19 and TRBJ1-5; D is ambiguous. With 5 bases removed from V and 3 bases from J, the gap between germline ends came to 5 bases. CDR1 is LNHDA and CDR2 is SQIVND in the germline V gene (reference sequence). The CDR3 is made up of 12 amino acids. In DNA form, the CDR3 reads TGTGCCAGTAGTGAGGCCAATCAGCCCCAGCATTTT. Translated: CASSEANQPQHF.

The rearrangement uses TRBV5-1 and TRBJ2-3; 12 bases match TRBD1. CDR3 length equals 17 residues. V gave up 0 bases and J gave up 6 bases; unmatched junction bases: 8. CDR1 and CDR2 (germline): SGHRS, YFSETQ. CDR3 protein: CASSLGGTGGAEDTQYF. The CDR3 DNA reads TGCGCCAGCAGCTTGGGCGGGACAGGGGGCGCGGAGGATACGCAGTATTTT.

The chain has TRBV11-2 and TRBJ2-7, with D tentatively TRBD2 (6 bases). The CDR3 consists of 18 residues. Trimming pared 4 bases from V and 2 bases from J, leaving 24 bases between. Germline V gives CDR1 SGHAT, CDR2 FQNNGV. The CDR3 loop reads CASSSVLRGSWGTYEQYF. CDR3 DNA sequence: TGTGCCAGCAGCTCCGTGTTGCGGGGCTCATGGGGAACCTACGAGCAGTACTTC. Combining the CDR3 with reference TRBV11-2 and TRBJ2-7 gives the whole variable domain EAGVAQSPRYKIIEKRQSVAFWCNPISGHATLYWYQQILGQGPKLLIQFQNNGVVDDSQLPKDRFSAERLKGVDSTLKIQPAKLEDSAVYLCASSSVLRGSWGTYEQYFGPGTRLTVT.

J is TRBJ2-6 and V is TRBV19; tentatively, D is TRBD2 (5 bases). Germline V gene data show CDR1 as LNHDA and CDR2 as SQIVND (reference sequence). Trimming pared 9 bases from V and 1 base from J, leaving 16 bases between. CDR3 length: 16 residues. Here the CDR3 DNA reads TGTGCCAGCCGAGGACGAACGGGGTCTGGGGCCAACGTCCTGACTTTC. Residues: CASRGRTGSGANVLTF.

The rearrangement joins TRBV7-9 to TRBJ2-7; 8 bases agree with TRBD1. Germline assignment: CDR1 SEHNR and CDR2 FQNEAQ (reference sequence). The CDR3 extends over 15 amino acids. V was clipped by 4 bases and J by 6 bases; unmatched bases: 11. CDR3 bases: TGTGCCAGCAGCTGGGGGGCAGGGGGCTTTGGCGAGCAGTACTTC. Translating gives CASSWGAGGFGEQYF.

The V and J genes are TRBV27 and TRBJ2-7, with a tentative D call TRBD2 (5 bases). The CDR3 covers 14 residues. Germline assignment: CDR1 MNHEY and CDR2 SMNVEV (reference sequence). Trimming removed 2 bases at V and 0 bases at J, with 8 bases between. This CDR3 reads CASSLLASSYEQYF. As DNA, the CDR3 is TGTGCCAGCAGTTTACTAGCCAGCTCCTACGAGCAGTACTTC.

This clone has a single count. V usage is TRBV19 and J usage is TRBJ2-7; TRBD2 matches 12 bases. The CDR3 loop spans 16 amino acids. The trim removed 5 bases at V and 2 bases at J, leaving 7 bases unmatched. The germline gives CDR1 LNHDA, CDR2 SQIVND (reference sequence). The CDR3 sequence is CASSPRTSGKTYEQYF. DNA of the CDR3: TGTGCCAGTAGTCCTAGGACTAGCGGGAAGACCTACGAGCAGTACTTC.

The V call is TRBV7-8, the J call TRBJ1-4; 7 nucleotides align to TRBD1. V trimming: 7 bases; J trimming: 1 base; junction bases outside the gene matches: 6. Germline V CDR1 and CDR2: SGHVS, FQNEAQ. The CDR3 contains 15 residues. The CDR3 sequence is CASNYRGGTNEKLFF. The CDR3 DNA follows: TGTGCCAGCAACTACAGGGGCGGAACTAATGAAAAACTGTTTTTT.

The V call is TRBV11-2, the J call TRBJ2-1, with 11 bases lining up with TRBD2. From germline, CDR1 is SGHAT and CDR2 FQNNGV. The CDR3 length is 16 residues. Unmatched junction bases numbered 4, after V lost 6 bases and J lost 0 bases. CDR3 nucleotide sequence: TGTGCCAGCAGGCCTAGCGGGGGGAGCTCCTACAATGAGCAGTTCTTC. This sequence encodes CASRPSGGSSYNEQFF.

The chain is built from TRBV5-8 and TRBJ2-4; 7 bases line up with TRBD2. The germline CDR1 and CDR2 sequences are SGHTS and YDEGEE. Trimming removed 4 bases from V and 9 bases from J; junction bases left unmatched: 16. This CDR3 is built from 16 residues. CDR3: CASSPPGGLPWRIQYF. The CDR3 coding sequence is TGTGCCAGCAGCCCGCCCGGGGGACTACCTTGGCGCATTCAGTACTTC.

This clone was seen a single time. This chain links TRBV27 with TRBJ2-2; 9 bases align to TRBD1. This CDR3 contains 16 residues. The germline CDR1 and CDR2 sequences are MNHEY and SMNVEV (reference sequence). V lost 8 bases to trimming and J lost 3 bases; unmatched junction nucleotides: 10. CDR3 region: CASSDEDRGYTGELFF. CDR3 DNA sequence: TGTGCCAGCTCCGATGAGGACAGGGGCTACACCGGGGAGCTGTTTTTT.

V gene TRBV19 combines with J gene TRBJ1-1; D uncertain. V gave up 1 base and J gave up 5 bases, with 11 bases separating them. The CDR3 loop spans 14 amino acids. The germline gives CDR1 LNHDA, CDR2 SQIVND (reference sequence). CDR3 coding DNA: TGTGCCAGTAGTATAGGGACTCCTCGGACTGAAGCTTTCTTT. Protein: CASSIGTPRTEAFF.

This chain joins TRBV7-2 and TRBJ2-7; D gene unclear. V gave up 2 bases and J gave up 2 bases, with 7 bases separating them. This CDR3 has 13 amino acids. Looked up from germline, CDR1 is SGHTA and CDR2 is FQGNSA. CDR3 region: CASSLTLAYEQYF. DNA for the CDR3: TGTGCCAGCAGCTTAACCTTAGCCTACGAGCAGTACTTC.

The sample holds a few counts of this clone. The chain recombines TRBV5-6 with TRBJ1-1; 7 bases fit TRBD1. The V gene end was trimmed by 1 base and the J gene end by 7 bases; junction bases not matched to a gene: 7. Germline assignment: CDR1 SGHDT and CDR2 YYEEEE. The CDR3 consists of 14 residues. The CDR3 DNA follows: TGTGCCAGCAGCTTGCTGTACAGGGGAAATGAAGCTTTCTTT. Translated, it gives CASSLLYRGNEAFF.

This chain links TRBV6-4 with TRBJ2-3; TRBD1 matches at 7 bases. Germline CDR1 MRHNA, CDR2 SNTAGT. The CDR3 loop spans 13 amino acids. Unmatched junction bases numbered 1, after V lost 0 bases and J lost 7 bases. The DNA of the CDR3 is TGTGCCAGCAGTGACTCGACAGGGTATACGCAGTATTTT. This gives the protein CASSDSTGYTQYF.